This note documents a single T cell receptor beta chain sequence. The sample originates from a study of blood T cell repertoires in COVID-19. The CDR3 loop spans 11 amino acids. The ends were cut back, 3 bases at V and 9 bases at J, with 6 bases in the middle. Repertoires were generated with immunoSEQ multiplex PCR, while TCRdb's copy carries only in-frame clones and drops some. Of approximately 250,000 clones listed, 86% are singletons. The receptor comes from a man aged 40-55 years with active or convalescent COVID-19. Sequenced sample: peripheral blood. The chain uses TRBV12-3 or TRBV12-4 and TRBJ2-1; no clear D gene. The CDR3 here is CASSFGPEQFF. The CDR3 coding sequence is TGTGCCAGCAGTTTTGGGCCTGAGCAGTTCTTC.